The source of this T cell receptor (beta chain) is a study of blood T cell repertoires in COVID-19. Study-wide context: T cells, B-cell-depleted T cells, or PBMCs provided the cDNA or gDNA that served as material.

In the authors' workflow: Reference gene primer amplification in the assay estimated nucleated cell counts. Data came from immunoSEQ multiplex PCR; TCRdb stores just in-frame clones and leaves some out. That table is the source of V, J and clone size, and D and trimming were worked out from the DNA. The sample includes roughly 93,000 clones, 80% to 90% of them seen just once. The J segment lost 6 bases and the V segment lost 2 bases, leaving 1 base of the junction unmatched. In germline, CDR1 is SGHDT, CDR2 YYEEEE. The CDR3 covers 12 residues. The sequence derives from a man over 45 with acute or convalescent COVID-19. The sequencing sample was made of peripheral blood. This chain joins TRBV5-6 and TRBJ1-1; 7 bases line up with TRBD1. CDR3 DNA: TGTGCCAGCAGCTTAAGGGGGCCTGAAGCTTTCTTT. Encoded protein: CASSLRGPEAFF.